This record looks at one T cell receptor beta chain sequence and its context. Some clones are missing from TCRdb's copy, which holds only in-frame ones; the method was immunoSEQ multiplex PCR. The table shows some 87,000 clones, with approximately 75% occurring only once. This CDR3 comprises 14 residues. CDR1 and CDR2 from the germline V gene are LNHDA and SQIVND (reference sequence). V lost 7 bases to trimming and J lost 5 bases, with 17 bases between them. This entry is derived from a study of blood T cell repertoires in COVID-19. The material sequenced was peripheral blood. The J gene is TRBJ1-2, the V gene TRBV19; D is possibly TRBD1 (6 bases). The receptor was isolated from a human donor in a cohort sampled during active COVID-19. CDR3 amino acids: CASTTGTSNYGYTF. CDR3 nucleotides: TGTGCCAGTACTACCGGGACAAGTAATTATGGCTACACCTTC.